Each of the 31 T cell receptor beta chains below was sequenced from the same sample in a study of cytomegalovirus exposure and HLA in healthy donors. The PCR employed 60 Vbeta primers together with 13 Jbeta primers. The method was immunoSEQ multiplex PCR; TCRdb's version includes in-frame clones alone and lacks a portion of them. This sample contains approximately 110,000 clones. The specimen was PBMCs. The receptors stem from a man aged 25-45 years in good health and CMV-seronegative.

As DNA, the CDR3 is TGTGCCAGCAGCCGCTTGACTTCAACTAATGAAAAACTGTTTTTT. Translating it yields CASSRLTSTNEKLFF. The chain has TRBV14 and TRBJ1-4; D remains unclear. Deletions cut 4 bases from V and 0 bases from J, with 9 bases between. The CDR3 loop spans 15 amino acids. Germline lookup yields CDR1 SGHDN and CDR2 FVKESK.

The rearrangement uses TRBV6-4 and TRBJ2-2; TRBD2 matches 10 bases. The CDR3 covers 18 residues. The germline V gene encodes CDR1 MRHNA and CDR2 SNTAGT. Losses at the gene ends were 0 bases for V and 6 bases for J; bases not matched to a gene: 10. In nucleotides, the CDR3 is TGTGCCAGCAGTGACTCAGGTAAGCGGGAGGGCCTTCCCGGGGAGCTGTTTTTT. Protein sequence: CASSDSGKREGLPGELFF.

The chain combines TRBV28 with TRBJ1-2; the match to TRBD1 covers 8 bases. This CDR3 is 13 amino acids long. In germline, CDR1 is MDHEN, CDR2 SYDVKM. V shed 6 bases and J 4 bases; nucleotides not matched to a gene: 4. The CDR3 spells CASRPQGAYGYTF. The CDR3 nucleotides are TGTGCCAGCAGACCGCAGGGGGCCTATGGCTACACCTTC.

The CDR3: CASSSRDRGLSEAFF. CDR3 in DNA: TGTGCCAGCAGTTCCCGGGACAGGGGGCTGTCTGAAGCTTTCTTT. This chain links TRBV6-5 with TRBJ1-1; the match to TRBD1 covers 12 bases. Germline CDR1 reads MNHEY; CDR2 reads SVGAGI. There are 15 residues in the CDR3. V was clipped by 4 bases and J by 6 bases; unmatched bases: 6.

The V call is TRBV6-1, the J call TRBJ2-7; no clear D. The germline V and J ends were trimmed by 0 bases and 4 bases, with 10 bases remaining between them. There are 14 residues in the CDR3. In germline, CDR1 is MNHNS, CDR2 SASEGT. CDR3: CASSEAARPYEQYF. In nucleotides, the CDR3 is TGTGCCAGCAGTGAAGCGGCGCGGCCTTACGAGCAGTACTTC.

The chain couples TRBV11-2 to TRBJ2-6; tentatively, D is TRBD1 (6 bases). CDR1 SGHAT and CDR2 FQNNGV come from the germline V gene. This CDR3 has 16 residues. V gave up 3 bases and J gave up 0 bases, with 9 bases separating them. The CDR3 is CASSFTGISGANVLTF. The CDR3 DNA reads TGTGCCAGCAGCTTTACAGGGATCTCTGGGGCCAACGTCCTGACTTTC.

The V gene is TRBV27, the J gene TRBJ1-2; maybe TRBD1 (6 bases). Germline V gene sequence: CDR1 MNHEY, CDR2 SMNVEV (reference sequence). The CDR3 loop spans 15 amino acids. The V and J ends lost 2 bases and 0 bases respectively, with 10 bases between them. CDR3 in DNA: TGTGCCAGCAGTTTAAACGGACAGTCTAACTATGGCTACACCTTC. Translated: CASSLNGQSNYGYTF.

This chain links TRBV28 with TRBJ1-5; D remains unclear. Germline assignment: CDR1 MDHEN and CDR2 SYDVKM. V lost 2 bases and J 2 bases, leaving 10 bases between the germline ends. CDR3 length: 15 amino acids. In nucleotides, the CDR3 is TGTGCCAGCAGTTTAGAGGAGGCGCGCAATCAGCCCCAGCATTTT. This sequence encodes CASSLEEARNQPQHF.

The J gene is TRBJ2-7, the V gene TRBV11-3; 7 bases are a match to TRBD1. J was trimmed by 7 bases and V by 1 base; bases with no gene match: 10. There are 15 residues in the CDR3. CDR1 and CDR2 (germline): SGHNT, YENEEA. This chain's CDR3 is CASSLGRGSEEEQYF. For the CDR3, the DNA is TGTGCCAGCAGCTTAGGCAGGGGGTCAGAGGAGGAGCAGTACTTC.

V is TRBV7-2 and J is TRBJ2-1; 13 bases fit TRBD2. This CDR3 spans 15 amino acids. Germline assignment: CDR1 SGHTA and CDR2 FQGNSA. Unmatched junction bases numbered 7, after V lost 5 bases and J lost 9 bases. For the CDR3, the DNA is TGTGCCAGCAGCCCCAGGACTAGCGGGAGAGGTGAGCAGTTCTTC. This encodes CASSPRTSGRGEQFF.

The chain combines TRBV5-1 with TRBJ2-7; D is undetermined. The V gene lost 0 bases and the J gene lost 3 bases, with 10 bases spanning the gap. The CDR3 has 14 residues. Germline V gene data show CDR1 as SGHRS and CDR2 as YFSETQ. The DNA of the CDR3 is TGCGCCAGCAGCTTGGACGGTTACTACTACGAGCAGTACTTC. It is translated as CASSLDGYYYEQYF. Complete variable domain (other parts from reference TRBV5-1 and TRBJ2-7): KAGVTQTPRYLIKTRGQQVTLSCSPISGHRSVSWYQQTPGQGLQFLFEYFSETQRNKGNFPGRFSGRQFSNSRSEMNVSTLELGDSALYLCASSLDGYYYEQYFGPGTRLTVT.

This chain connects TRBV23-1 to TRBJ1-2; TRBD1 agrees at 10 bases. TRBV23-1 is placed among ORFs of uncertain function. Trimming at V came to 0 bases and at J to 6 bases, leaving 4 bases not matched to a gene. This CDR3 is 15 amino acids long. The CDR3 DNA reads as TGCGCCAGCAGTCAATCGGGGACAGGGGACGATGGCTACACCTTC. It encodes CASSQSGTGDDGYTF.

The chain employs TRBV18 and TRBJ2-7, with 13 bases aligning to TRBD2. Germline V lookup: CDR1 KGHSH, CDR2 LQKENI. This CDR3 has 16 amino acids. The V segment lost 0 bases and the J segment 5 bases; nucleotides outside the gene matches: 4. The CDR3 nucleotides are TGTGCCAGCTCACCACCGGGACTAGCGGGAATCAACGAGCAGTACTTC. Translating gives CASSPPGLAGINEQYF. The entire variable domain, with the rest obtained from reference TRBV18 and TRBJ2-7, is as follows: NAGVMQNPRHLVRRRGQEARLRCSPMKGHSHVYWYRQLPEEGLKFMVYLQKENIIDESGMPKERFSAEFPKEGPSILRIQQVVRGDSAAYFCASSPPGLAGINEQYFGPGTRLTVT.

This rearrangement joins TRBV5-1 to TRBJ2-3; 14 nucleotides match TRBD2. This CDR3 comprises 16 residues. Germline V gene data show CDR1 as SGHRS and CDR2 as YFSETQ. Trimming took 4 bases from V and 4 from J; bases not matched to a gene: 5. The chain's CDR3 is CASSPMGLAGADTQYF. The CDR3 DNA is TGCGCCAGCAGCCCGATGGGACTAGCGGGAGCAGATACGCAGTATTTT.

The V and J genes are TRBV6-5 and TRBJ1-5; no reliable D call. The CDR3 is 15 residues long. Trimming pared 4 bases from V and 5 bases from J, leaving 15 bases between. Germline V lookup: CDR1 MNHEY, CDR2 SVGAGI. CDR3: CASSSRVPKDQPQHF. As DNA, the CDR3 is TGTGCCAGCAGTTCCCGGGTCCCCAAGGATCAGCCCCAGCATTTT.

Written as DNA, the CDR3 is TGTGCCAGCAGCTTCGGTCATCCGAGCTCCTATAATTCACCCCTCCACTTT. Translating gives CASSFGHPSSYNSPLHF. The chain is built from TRBV5-6 and TRBJ1-6; D is uncertain. Germline loops: CDR1 SGHDT, CDR2 YYEEEE. Trimming took 2 bases from V and 0 from J, leaving 12 bases between them. The length of the CDR3 is 17 residues.

This CDR3 is CASSPQTSGSWYEQYF. The CDR3 DNA reads TGTGCCAGCAGCCCCCAGACTAGCGGGAGTTGGTACGAGCAGTACTTC. This chain joins TRBV9 and TRBJ2-7; 12 bases are shared with TRBD2. CDR3 size: 16 residues. CDR1 is SGDLS and CDR2 is YYNGEE in the germline V gene. Trimming at V came to 4 bases and at J to 4 bases, leaving 9 bases not matched to a gene.

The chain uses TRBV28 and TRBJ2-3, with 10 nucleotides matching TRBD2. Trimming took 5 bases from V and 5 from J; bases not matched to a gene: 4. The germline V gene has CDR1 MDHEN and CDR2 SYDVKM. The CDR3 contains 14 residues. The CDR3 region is CASSLAGVGDTQYF. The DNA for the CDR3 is TGTGCCAGCAGTCTAGCGGGAGTCGGAGATACGCAGTATTTT.

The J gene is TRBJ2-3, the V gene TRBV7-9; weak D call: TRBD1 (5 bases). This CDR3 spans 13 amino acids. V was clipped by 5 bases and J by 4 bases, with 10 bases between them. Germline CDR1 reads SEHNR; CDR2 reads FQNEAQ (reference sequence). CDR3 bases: TGTGCCAGCAGCCCAGGGAACGCAGATACGCAGTATTTT. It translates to CASSPGNADTQYF.

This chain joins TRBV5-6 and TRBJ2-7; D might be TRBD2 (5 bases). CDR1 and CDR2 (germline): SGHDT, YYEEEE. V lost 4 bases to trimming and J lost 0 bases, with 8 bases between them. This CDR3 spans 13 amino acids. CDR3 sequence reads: CASSPRGSYEQYF. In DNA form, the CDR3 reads TGTGCCAGCAGCCCCCGGGGCTCCTACGAGCAGTACTTC.

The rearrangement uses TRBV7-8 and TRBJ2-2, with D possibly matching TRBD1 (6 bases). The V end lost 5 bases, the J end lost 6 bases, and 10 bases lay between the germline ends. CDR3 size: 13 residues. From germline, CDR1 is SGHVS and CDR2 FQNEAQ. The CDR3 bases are TGTGCCAGCAGCATAACAGGGTCCGGGGAGCTGTTTTTT. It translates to CASSITGSGELFF.

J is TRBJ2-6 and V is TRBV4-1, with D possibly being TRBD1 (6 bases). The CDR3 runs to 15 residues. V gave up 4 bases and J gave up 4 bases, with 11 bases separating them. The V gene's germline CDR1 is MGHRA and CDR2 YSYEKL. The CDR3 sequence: CASSPTGTGANVLTF. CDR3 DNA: TGCGCCAGCAGCCCCACAGGGACCGGGGCCAACGTCCTGACTTTC.

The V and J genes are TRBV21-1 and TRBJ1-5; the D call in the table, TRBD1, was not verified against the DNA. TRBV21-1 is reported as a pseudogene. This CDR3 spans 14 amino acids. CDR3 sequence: CARDTGVCNQPQHF. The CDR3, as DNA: TGTGCCAGGGACACAGGGGTATGCAATCAGCCCCAGCATTTT.

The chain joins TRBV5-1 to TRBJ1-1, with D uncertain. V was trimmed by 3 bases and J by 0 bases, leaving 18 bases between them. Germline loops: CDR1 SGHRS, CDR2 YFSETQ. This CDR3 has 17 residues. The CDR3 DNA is TGCGCCAGCAGCTCCCCAGCGGAGGAGTTCATGAACACTGAAGCTTTCTTT. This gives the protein CASSSPAEEFMNTEAFF.

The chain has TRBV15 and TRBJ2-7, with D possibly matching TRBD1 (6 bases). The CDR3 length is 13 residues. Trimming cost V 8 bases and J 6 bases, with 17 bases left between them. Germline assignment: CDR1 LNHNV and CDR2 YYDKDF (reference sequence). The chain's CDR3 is CATQDRPTTEQYF. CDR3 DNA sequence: TGTGCCACCCAAGACAGGCCTACGACCGAGCAGTACTTC.

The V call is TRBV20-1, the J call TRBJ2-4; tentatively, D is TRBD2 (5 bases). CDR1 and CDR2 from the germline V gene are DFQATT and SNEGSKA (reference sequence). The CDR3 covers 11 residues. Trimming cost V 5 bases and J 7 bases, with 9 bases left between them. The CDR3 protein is CSAGSGNIQYF. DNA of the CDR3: TGCAGTGCTGGGTCGGGGAACATTCAGTACTTC.

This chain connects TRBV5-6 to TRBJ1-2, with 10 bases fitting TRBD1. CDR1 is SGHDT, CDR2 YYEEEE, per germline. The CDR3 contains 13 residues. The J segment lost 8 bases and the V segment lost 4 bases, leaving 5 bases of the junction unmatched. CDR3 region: CASSRTGGEGYTF. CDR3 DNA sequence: TGTGCCAGCAGCCGGACAGGGGGAGAAGGCTACACCTTC.

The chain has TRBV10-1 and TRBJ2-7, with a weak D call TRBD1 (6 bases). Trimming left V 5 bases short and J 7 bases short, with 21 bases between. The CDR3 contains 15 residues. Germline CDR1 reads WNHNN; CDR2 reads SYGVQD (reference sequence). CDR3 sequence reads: CASSPADSPPGEQYF. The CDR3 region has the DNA TGCGCCAGCAGTCCCGCGGACAGCCCGCCGGGGGAGCAGTACTTC.

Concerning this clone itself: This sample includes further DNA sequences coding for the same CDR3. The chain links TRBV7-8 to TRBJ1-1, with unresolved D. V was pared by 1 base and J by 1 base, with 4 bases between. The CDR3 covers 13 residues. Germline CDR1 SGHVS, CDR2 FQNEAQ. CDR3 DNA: TGTGCCAGCAGCTTAGGACAGAACACTGAAGCTTTCTTT. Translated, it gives CASSLGQNTEAFF.

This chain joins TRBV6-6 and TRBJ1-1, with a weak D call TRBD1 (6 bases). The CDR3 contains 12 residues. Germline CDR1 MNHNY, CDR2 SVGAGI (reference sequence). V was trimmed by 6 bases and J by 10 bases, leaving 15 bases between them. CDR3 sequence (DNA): TGTGCCAGCAGCCAGGACAGTGGGGCAGCTTTCTTT. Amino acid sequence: CASSQDSGAAFF.

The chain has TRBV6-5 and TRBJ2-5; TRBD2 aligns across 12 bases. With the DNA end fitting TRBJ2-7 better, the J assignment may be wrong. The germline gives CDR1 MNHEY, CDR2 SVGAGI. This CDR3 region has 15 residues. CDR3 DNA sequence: TGTGCCAGCAGTCCGCTAGCGGGAGGGATCTACGAGCAGTACTTC. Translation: CASSPLAGGIYEQYF.